This note documents a single T cell receptor beta chain sequence. This clonotype occurred a few times. Its binding antigen is unknown. Per-nucleotide qualities are absent, and no much larger clonotype sits a single base away. This sample stems from a study of T cell repertoires in cytomegalovirus infection (dated by TCRdb to the late 2010s). For the study in its entirety: Alongside well-studied HLA-B-restricted epitopes, the peptide stimulations were aimed at recently identified HLA-C-restricted CMV epitopes, whose presentation resists viral immunomodulation. Donor HLA type was relevant to the analysis, as public TCR beta signatures indicated carriage of CMV infection together with the matching HLA type. General findings and caveats noted by the study authors: In the ex vivo response, HLA-C-restricted CMV-specific TCR beta clonotypes were dominant, and in two of eight donors the single most frequent clonotype came from this HLA-C-restricted group. In both this cohort and an independent cohort of 352 donors, the cumulative frequency of public TCR beta family members distinguished carriers of CMV infection plus the relevant HLA type.

Interpreted using the paper, the treatment or condition label stands for: in vitro stimulation with specific CMV peptide epitopes to enrich CMV-specific T cells. Sequencing used an Illumina HiSeq 1500. TCRdb reran the public reads through fastp at Q25 and MiXCR, keeping productive beta chains. One record per CDR3 amino acid sequence lists the most common genes and DNA. In this sample the table shows 450,000 to 600,000 distinct CDR3 sequences, roughly a third of which occur a single time. Under 20% of the sample is held by the ten biggest clonotypes. Including cysteine and phenylalanine, the CDR3 has 16 amino acids. Only the CDR3 DNA is retained, 48 bases long and in frame from the first base. Reading the germline V gene (reference sequence) gives CDR1 MNHEY and CDR2 SMNVEV. Trimming takes 5 bases off V and 4 bases off J; junction bases not matched to a gene: 9.

Here the chain combines TRBV27 and TRBJ2-1, with TRBD1 identical over 9 junction bases. Here the sequenced sample was cultured PBMCs, taken from culture after CMV antigen stimulation. The clonotype was recovered from a human donor in good health (CMV status not recorded). Some clones in this sample may be carry-over from other donors' samples. The CDR3 reads as follows: CASSPHRTGVYNEQFF. The sequence in DNA is TGTGCCAGCAGTCCCCACCGGACAGGGGTTTACAATGAGCAGTTCTTC.